This passage covers 26 T cell receptor beta chains from one sample sequenced in a study of Ad26.COV2.S vaccination and SARS-CoV-2 variants. This table comes from immunoSEQ multiplex PCR, and its TCRdb copy is limited to in-frame clones, with some not included. Of roughly 500,000 clones in the sample, approximately 88% are singletons; the top ten hold roughly 13%. The treatment was: some 19 received Ad26.COV2.S at low or high dose, single or two shots; about 5 received placebo; per-sample allocation not given. Collection of samples fell on day 63 after the first vaccine or placebo injection. The sample in question was peripheral blood, obtained in a trial of Ad26.COV2.S vaccine versus placebo. These receptors came from a person aged 18-65 years who received the Ad26.COV2.S COVID-19 vaccine or a placebo.

The CDR3 reads CASSDLAGGSYEQYF. DNA of the CDR3: TGTGCCAGCAGCGATCTGGCAGGGGGGTCCTACGAGCAGTACTTC. This sequence joins TRBV7-8 and TRBJ2-7; a weak D match, TRBD1 (7 bases). The V and J ends lost 5 bases and 1 base respectively, with 15 bases between them. Looked up from germline, CDR1 is SGHVS and CDR2 is FQNEAQ. The length of the CDR3 is 15 residues.

This chain uses TRBV4-2 with TRBJ1-4, with D hard to call. From germline, CDR1 is LGHNA and CDR2 YNFKEQ. The CDR3 length is 15 residues. V lost 0 bases and J 6 bases, leaving 11 bases between the germline ends. CDR3: CASSQEWQEDEKLFF. CDR3 DNA: TGTGCCAGCAGCCAAGAATGGCAGGAGGATGAAAAACTGTTTTTT.

The rearrangement links TRBV5-4 to TRBJ2-1; no definite D call. CDR3 length equals 16 residues. Germline V gene data show CDR1 as SGHNT and CDR2 as YYREEE (reference sequence). Trimming pared 6 bases from V and 6 bases from J, leaving 22 bases between. CDR3 amino acids: CASTPSHSGAGNEQFF. CDR3 coding DNA: TGTGCCAGCACCCCATCCCACTCCGGCGCCGGCAATGAGCAGTTCTTC.

The V and J genes are TRBV21-1 and TRBJ2-3; the table names TRBD2, a call not compared with the DNA. TRBV21-1 is tagged as a pseudogene. CDR3 length equals 12 residues. This chain's CDR3 is CASSEGTDTQYF. CDR3 DNA: TGTGCCAGCAGCGAGGGCACAGATACGCAGTATTTT.

This rearrangement joins TRBV27 to TRBJ2-3, with 7 nucleotides matching TRBD2. V shed 2 bases and J 2 bases; nucleotides not matched to a gene: 7. The CDR3 sequence is 16 residues long. Germline V lookup: CDR1 MNHEY, CDR2 SMNVEV (reference sequence). The CDR3 DNA is TGTGCCAGCAGTTTAGCCCAGCGGGAATTCACAGATACGCAGTATTTT. Translated, it gives CASSLAQREFTDTQYF.

Here the CDR3 reads CASSIGGPWETQYF. The CDR3 DNA reads TGTGCCAGTAGTATCGGAGGCCCCTGGGAGACCCAGTACTTC. The chain links TRBV19 to TRBJ2-5; D possibly corresponds to TRBD2 (5 bases). Germline-derived CDR1 and CDR2 are LNHDA and SQIVND (reference sequence). The ends were cut back, 3 bases at V and 5 bases at J, with 13 bases in the middle. The CDR3 extends over 14 amino acids. Complete variable domain (other parts from reference TRBV19 and TRBJ2-5): DGGITQSPKYLFRKEGQNVTLSCEQNLNHDAMYWYRQDPGQGLRLIYYSQIVNDFQKGDIAEGYSVSREKKESFPLTVTSAQKNPTAFYLCASSIGGPWETQYFGPGTRLLVL.

The DNA for the CDR3 is TGTGCCAGCAAGGCTAGCGGGAAGTTGTACGAGCAGTACTTC. It translates to CASKASGKLYEQYF. The chain has TRBV6-5 and TRBJ2-7; 9 nucleotides match TRBD2. The J segment lost 4 bases and the V segment lost 7 bases, leaving 8 bases of the junction unmatched. Per the germline V gene, CDR1 is MNHEY and CDR2 is SVGAGI. There are 14 residues in the CDR3.

J is TRBJ2-1 and V is TRBV11-3; TRBD1 matches 10 bases. The trim removed 4 bases at V and 9 bases at J, leaving 3 bases unmatched. Germline V CDR1 and CDR2: SGHNT, YENEEA. The CDR3 has 13 amino acids. CDR3 loop: CASSSGQGPEQFF. The CDR3 DNA reads TGTGCCAGCAGCTCGGGACAGGGGCCTGAGCAGTTCTTC.

The rearrangement links TRBV4-1 to TRBJ1-2; 7 bases agree with TRBD1. The trim removed 4 bases at V and 8 bases at J, leaving 10 bases unmatched. In germline, CDR1 is MGHRA, CDR2 YSYEKL. The CDR3 contains 14 residues. CDR3 loop: CASSLNRGAEGYTF. The CDR3 coding sequence is TGCGCCAGCAGCCTAAACAGGGGAGCAGAAGGCTACACCTTC.

J is TRBJ2-7 and V is TRBV4-3, with TRBD2 as a possible D gene (5 bases). The CDR3 runs 14 residues. In germline, CDR1 is LGHNA, CDR2 YSLEER. Trimming shortened V by 0 bases and J by 5 bases, and 11 bases separated the two germline ends. As DNA, the CDR3 is TGCGCCAGCAGCCAAGAGAGCGGTTCCGACGAGCAGTACTTC. It is translated as CASSQESGSDEQYF.

The rearrangement uses TRBV5-6 and TRBJ2-7; D could derive from TRBD1 or TRBD2 (5 bases each). Trimming took 4 bases from V and 3 from J, leaving 14 bases between them. The CDR3 has 14 amino acids. Germline loops: CDR1 SGHDT, CDR2 YYEEEE. The CDR3 spells CASSRDVGDYEQYF. CDR3 DNA sequence: TGTGCCAGCAGCCGGGACGTAGGGGACTACGAGCAGTACTTC.

The rearrangement joins TRBV28 to TRBJ2-1; D unresolved. CDR3 size: 13 residues. The V and J ends lost 3 bases and 7 bases respectively, with 10 bases between them. Germline values: CDR1 MDHEN, CDR2 SYDVKM. This CDR3 is CASSFRPVNEQFF. The CDR3 DNA is TGTGCCAGCAGTTTTCGGCCTGTGAATGAGCAGTTCTTC.

The genes are TRBV7-2 and TRBJ1-2; D possibly corresponds to TRBD1 (6 bases). Deletions cut 4 bases from V and 2 bases from J, with 8 bases between. Germline V gene data show CDR1 as SGHTA and CDR2 as FQGNSA. The CDR3 is 13 amino acids. The CDR3 protein is CASSYGQNYGYTF. Written as DNA, the CDR3 is TGTGCCAGCAGCTACGGACAGAACTATGGCTACACCTTC.

This clone was seen just once. This chain links TRBV19 with TRBJ1-1; 7 bases align to TRBD1. Unmatched junction bases numbered 15, after V lost 7 bases and J lost 1 base. Germline-derived CDR1 and CDR2 are LNHDA and SQIVND (reference sequence). The CDR3 runs 17 residues. Here the CDR3 DNA reads TGTGCCAGTATAGGAAACAGGGGCTCCTGGTCGAACACTGAAGCTTTCTTT. It encodes CASIGNRGSWSNTEAFF. Full variable domain (remainder filled in from reference TRBV19 and TRBJ1-1): DGGITQSPKYLFRKEGQNVTLSCEQNLNHDAMYWYRQDPGQGLRLIYYSQIVNDFQKGDIAEGYSVSREKKESFPLTVTSAQKNPTAFYLCASIGNRGSWSNTEAFFGQGTRLTVV.

The chain combines TRBV14 with TRBJ2-6; D assignment may be TRBD1 or TRBD2 (5 bases each). Germline V gene lookup returns CDR1 SGHDN and CDR2 FVKESK. With 0 bases removed from V and 2 bases from J, the gap between germline ends came to 11 bases. CDR3 length: 17 residues. The CDR3: CASSQDQLGAGANVLTF. CDR3 coding DNA: TGTGCCAGCAGCCAAGATCAGTTGGGGGCTGGGGCCAACGTCCTGACTTTC.

This rearrangement joins TRBV12-3 or TRBV12-4 to TRBJ2-2; D is perhaps TRBD1 or TRBD2 (5 bases each). Trimming took off 7 bases at V and 3 bases at J, with 9 bases between the two ends. CDR3 length: 13 residues. The CDR3 nucleotides are TGTGCCAGCACTTTGGGGGACACCGGGGAGCTGTTTTTT. It encodes CASTLGDTGELFF.

The V call is TRBV5-4, the J call TRBJ2-2; weak D call: TRBD1 (5 bases). The CDR3 has 17 amino acids. V lost 0 bases and J 4 bases, leaving 16 bases between the germline ends. Germline V lookup: CDR1 SGHNT, CDR2 YYREEE (reference sequence). In DNA form, the CDR3 reads TGTGCCAGCAGCTTGGAGTTGGGGCGGAGCCTCACCGGGGAGCTGTTTTTT. Residues: CASSLELGRSLTGELFF.

This clone has just one count. The V call is TRBV5-1, the J call TRBJ1-1; weak D call: TRBD1 (5 bases). The germline V gene has CDR1 SGHRS and CDR2 YFSETQ. V was shortened by 2 bases and J by 6 bases, with 8 bases between the two germline ends. The CDR3 totals 12 residues. CDR3 in DNA: TGCGCCAGCAGCTTTCCGGGGGCTGAAGCTTTCTTT. Amino acids: CASSFPGAEAFF.

The CDR3 DNA is TGTGCCAGCCCGCCCACCGGGACGGTCTCCTACGAGCAGTACTTC. This encodes CASPPTGTVSYEQYF. The gene calls are TRBV28 and TRBJ2-7, with D perhaps being TRBD1 or TRBD2 (5 bases each). Germline values: CDR1 MDHEN, CDR2 SYDVKM. CDR3 size: 15 residues. V lost 8 bases and J 0 bases, leaving 17 bases between the germline ends.

V gene TRBV28 combines with J gene TRBJ2-7; TRBD2 aligns across 10 bases. With V trimmed by 5 bases and J by 3 bases, 10 bases remained unmatched. CDR1 MDHEN and CDR2 SYDVKM come from the germline V gene. This CDR3 has 16 amino acids. The chain's CDR3 is CASSPPVLAGDYEQYF. The CDR3 DNA reads TGTGCCAGCAGTCCCCCCGTTCTAGCGGGGGACTACGAGCAGTACTTC. The full variable domain, completed using reference TRBV28 and TRBJ2-7, is DVKVTQSSRYLVKRTGEKVFLECVQDMDHENMFWYRQDPGLGLRLIYFSYDVKMKEKGDIPEGYSVSREKKERFSLILESASTNQTSMYLCASSPPVLAGDYEQYFGPGTRLTVT.

CDR3 in DNA: TGTGCCATCAGAACCGCCCAGTCGAACAATGAGCAGTTCTTC. Protein sequence: CAIRTAQSNNEQFF. The rearrangement joins TRBV10-3 to TRBJ2-1; the D is unclear. CDR1 and CDR2 (germline): ENHRY, SYGVKD. V was trimmed by 6 bases and J by 5 bases, leaving 14 bases between them. CDR3 length: 14 residues.

This rearrangement joins TRBV28 to TRBJ2-1; 7 bases are shared with TRBD2. In germline, CDR1 is MDHEN, CDR2 SYDVKM. The V gene end was trimmed by 5 bases and the J gene end by 0 bases; junction bases not matched to a gene: 7. The CDR3 runs 16 residues. The CDR3 bases are TGTGCCAGCAGTCGGGAGGTCCTGAGCTCCTACAATGAGCAGTTCTTC. Translating it yields CASSREVLSSYNEQFF.

V usage is TRBV6-1 and J usage is TRBJ1-1; D unclear. V lost 1 base and J 4 bases, leaving 7 bases between the germline ends. Germline lookup yields CDR1 MNHNS and CDR2 SASEGT. This CDR3 region has 13 residues. This CDR3 is CASSEGLITEAFF. The CDR3 nucleotides are TGTGCCAGCAGTGAAGGATTGATCACTGAAGCTTTCTTT.

Here the CDR3 reads CASSLDHVGSSYNSPLHF. DNA of the CDR3: TGTGCCAGCAGCTTAGATCATGTGGGGAGCTCCTATAATTCACCCCTCCACTTT. The chain uses TRBV11-2 and TRBJ1-6; D gene uncertain. V was clipped by 0 bases and J by 0 bases, with 12 bases between them. The CDR3 contains 18 residues. CDR1 and CDR2 (germline): SGHAT, FQNNGV. Looking up the rest from reference TRBV11-2 and TRBJ1-6 gives the full variable domain: EAGVAQSPRYKIIEKRQSVAFWCNPISGHATLYWYQQILGQGPKLLIQFQNNGVVDDSQLPKDRFSAERLKGVDSTLKIQPAKLEDSAVYLCASSLDHVGSSYNSPLHFGNGTRLTVT.

This chain connects TRBV5-5 to TRBJ2-2, with 11 bases that match TRBD2. Germline V gene lookup returns CDR1 SGHKS and CDR2 YYEKEE (reference sequence). Losses at the gene ends were 2 bases for V and 5 bases for J; bases not matched to a gene: 8. There are 17 residues in the CDR3. The CDR3 loop reads CASSFLAGGGFTGELFF. The CDR3 DNA is TGTGCCAGCAGCTTTCTAGCGGGAGGAGGTTTTACCGGGGAGCTGTTTTTT. Looking up the rest from reference TRBV5-5 and TRBJ2-2 gives the full variable domain: DAGVTQSPTHLIKTRGQQVTLRCSPISGHKSVSWYQQVLGQGPQFIFQYYEKEERGRGNFPDRFSARQFPNYSSELNVNALLLGDSALYLCASSFLAGGGFTGELFFGEGSRLTVL.

J is TRBJ2-3 and V is TRBV4-2, with TRBD2 matching over 8 bases. Germline-derived CDR1 and CDR2 are LGHNA and YNFKEQ. With V trimmed by 6 bases and J by 0 bases, 11 bases remained unmatched. The CDR3 extends over 17 amino acids. The CDR3, as DNA: TGTGCCAGCAGACTCGGACTAGCAGGCTCGAGCACAGATACGCAGTATTTT. This encodes CASRLGLAGSSTDTQYF.